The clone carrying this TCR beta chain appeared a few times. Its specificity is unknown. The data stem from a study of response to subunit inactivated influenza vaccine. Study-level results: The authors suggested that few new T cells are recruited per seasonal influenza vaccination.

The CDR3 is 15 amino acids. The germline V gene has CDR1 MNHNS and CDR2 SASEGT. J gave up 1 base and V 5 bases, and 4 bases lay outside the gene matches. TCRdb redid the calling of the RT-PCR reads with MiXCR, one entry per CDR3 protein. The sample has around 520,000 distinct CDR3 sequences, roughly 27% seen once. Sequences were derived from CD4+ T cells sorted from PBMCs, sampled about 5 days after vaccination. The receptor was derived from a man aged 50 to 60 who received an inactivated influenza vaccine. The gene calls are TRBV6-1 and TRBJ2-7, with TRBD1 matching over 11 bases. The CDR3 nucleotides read TGTGCCAGCAGTCGAGGACAGGGGGCATCCTACGAGCAGTACTTC. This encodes CASSRGQGASYEQYF.